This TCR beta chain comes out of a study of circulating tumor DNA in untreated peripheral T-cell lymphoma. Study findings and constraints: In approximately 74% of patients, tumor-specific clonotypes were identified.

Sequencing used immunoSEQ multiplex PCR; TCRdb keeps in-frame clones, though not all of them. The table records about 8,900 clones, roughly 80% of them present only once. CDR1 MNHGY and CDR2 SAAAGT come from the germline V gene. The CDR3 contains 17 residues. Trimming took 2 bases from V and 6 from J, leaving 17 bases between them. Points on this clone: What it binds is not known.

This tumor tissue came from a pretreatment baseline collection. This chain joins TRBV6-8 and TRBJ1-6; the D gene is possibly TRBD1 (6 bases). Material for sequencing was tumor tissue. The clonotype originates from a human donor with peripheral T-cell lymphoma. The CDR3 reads CASSYGLRGGSNSPLHF. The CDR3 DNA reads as TGTGCCAGCAGTTACGGGTTGAGGGGGGGAAGTAATTCACCCCTCCACTTT.